The source of this TCR beta chain is a study of beta chain features in type 1 diabetes. Study-level results: Relative to healthy donors, patients appeared to have naive, central memory and Treg TCRB repertoires that were more similar. The question left open here concerned HLA type influencing TCRB rearrangement.

V gave up 5 bases and J gave up 0 bases; unmatched junction bases: 10. The CDR3 runs to 16 residues. The germline V gene has CDR1 MDHEN and CDR2 SYDVKM. A single heparinised draw of approximately 0.11 L on average was taken per donor. The isolated RNA, all of it, was reverse transcribed, so expressed TCRB transcripts were what got sequenced. This table comes from immunoSEQ multiplex PCR, and its TCRdb copy is limited to in-frame clones, with some not included. The sample yields a few hundred thousand clones, approximately 31% seen once. This clone has a handful of counts. Antigen: not known. The J gene is TRBJ2-7, the V gene TRBV28, with 7 bases that match TRBD2. This sequence originates from a man younger than 35 in good health. The source material was naive CD4+ T cells from blood. The CDR3 reads CASSLTRASGSYEQYF. CDR3 in DNA: TGTGCCAGCAGTCTAACTAGGGCTAGCGGCTCCTACGAGCAGTACTTC.